This T cell receptor (beta chain) stems from a study of blood T cells in healthy people across ages. Combining a sample-barcoded 5' primer with a J-beta primer mix, a second PCR ran for roughly 7 to 12 cycles. With 12 random nucleotides, a template-switch adaptor tagged each individual cDNA molecule. TCRdb independently ran MiXCR on the 5' RACE reads; one entry per CDR3 protein. The sample yields 1.5 million to 1.8 million distinct CDR3 sequences, less than 45% seen once. The CDR3 sequence is 15 residues long. The V gene's germline CDR1 is MDHEN and CDR2 SYDVKM. With 3 bases removed from V and 5 bases from J, the gap between germline ends came to 11 bases. Donors each provided roughly 10 milliliters of peripheral blood. Notes on the study in general: Both higher diversity and more naive CD4+ cells marked long-lived donors when set against aged donors. Observed TCR beta diversity showed a strong correlation with the percentage of naive T cells as measured by flow cytometry.

Notes on this clonotype: Its cognate antigen is unknown.

This chain joins TRBV28 and TRBJ1-6; TRBD1 might be the D (5 bases). Sequences were obtained from blood. The origin of this receptor is a woman between 18 and 30 years old in good health. CDR3 sequence reads: CASSFVRGNNSPLHF. The CDR3 region has the DNA TGTGCCAGCAGTTTCGTCCGGGGCAATAATTCACCCCTCCACTTT.